This T cell receptor (beta chain) was captured in a study of graft-versus-host responses after intestinal transplantation. The CDR3 extends over 14 amino acids. Trimming removed 2 bases at V and 7 bases at J, with 14 bases between. The germline CDR1 and CDR2 sequences are SGHTA and FQGTGA. This clone has a single count. Using immunoSEQ multiplex PCR, the repertoire was profiled, and TCRdb retains in-frame clones only, with some absent. The top ten hold roughly 1.7% of the sample, which has approximately 60,000 clones, 89% seen once. Tissue processing of the graft released intraepithelial and lamina propria lymphocytes from it.

This chain joins TRBV7-3 and TRBJ1-2; tentatively, D is TRBD1 (6 bases). The receptor was isolated from a human patient who received an intestinal transplant, so some T cells may come from the graft donor. The sample here was ileum tissue, taken 350 to 400 days after transplant. The CDR3 protein is CASSLGPGDGGYTF. The CDR3 DNA reads as TGTGCCAGCAGCTTAGGTCCAGGGGACGGTGGCTACACCTTC.